This entry lists 26 T cell receptor beta chains sequenced from one sample in a study of CD8 T cells in Susac syndrome. Random hexamers were used to reverse transcribe roughly 0.45 to 1 ug of RNA. From the immunoSEQ multiplex PCR reads, TCRdb called clonotypes with MiXCR, one entry per CDR3 protein. The sample lists about 180,000 distinct CDR3 sequences; 95% to 97% were seen once. Sequencing was performed on CD4+ T cells from PBMCs. The receptors derive from a human donor with Susac syndrome.

The V gene is TRBV7-9, the J gene TRBJ2-6; perhaps TRBD1 as D (6 bases). Trimming stripped 5 bases from V and 15 bases from J, with 14 bases between. There are 12 residues in the CDR3. Germline values: CDR1 SEHNR, CDR2 FQNEAQ (reference sequence). The CDR3 DNA reads as TGTGCCAGCAGCCCGGGACACCATGACCTGACTTTC. Amino acids: CASSPGHHDLTF.

V is TRBV29-1 and J is TRBJ1-1; D call uncertain. CDR1 is SQVTM, CDR2 ANQGSEA, per germline. The CDR3 is 10 amino acids. CDR3 amino acids: CTVWDTEAFF. CDR3 DNA sequence: TGCACCGTGTGGGACACTGAAGCTTTCTTT.

The chain employs TRBV7-2 and TRBJ2-7, with no clear D. The germline V gene has CDR1 SGHTA and CDR2 FQGNSA. This CDR3 contains 13 residues. Trimming removed 1 base at V and 0 bases at J, with 4 bases between. CDR3 sequence: CASSLGLSYEQYF. CDR3 nucleotide sequence: TGTGCCAGCAGCTTAGGGCTCTCCTACGAGCAGTACTTC.

V and J are TRBV27 and TRBJ2-3; TRBD2 matches 12 bases. Germline V CDR1 and CDR2: MNHEY, SMNVEV (reference sequence). The CDR3 is 15 residues long. The J segment lost 6 bases and the V segment lost 6 bases, leaving 7 bases of the junction unmatched. The CDR3 region is CASRTSGGYADTQYF. The CDR3 DNA sequence: TGTGCCAGCAGGACTAGCGGGGGCTACGCGGATACGCAGTATTTT.

The chain employs TRBV12-3 or TRBV12-4 and TRBJ2-5; no clear D. The V gene lost 5 bases and the J gene lost 0 bases, with 7 bases spanning the gap. The CDR3 is 13 amino acids. The CDR3 DNA sequence: TGTGCCAGCAGTACCGCCCACCAAGAGACCCAGTACTTC. It specifies CASSTAHQETQYF.

The CDR3 reads CASSYSGTSAETQYF. The CDR3 DNA is TGTGCCAGCAGTTACTCGGGTACTAGTGCAGAGACCCAGTACTTC. The chain employs TRBV6-6 and TRBJ2-5; TRBD2 might be the D (5 bases). CDR1 and CDR2 (germline): MNHNY, SVGAGI (reference sequence). Trimming left V 0 bases short and J 4 bases short, with 12 bases between. The CDR3 is 15 residues long.

This chain uses TRBV7-3 with TRBJ2-3; D is undetermined. Per the germline V gene, CDR1 is SGHTA and CDR2 is FQGTGA. Trimming stripped 4 bases from V and 4 bases from J, with 9 bases between. The CDR3 is 13 residues long. The CDR3 is CASSSLGPDTQYF. CDR3 nucleotide sequence: TGTGCCAGCAGCTCTCTCGGACCAGATACGCAGTATTTT.

The chain has TRBV9 and TRBJ2-1; possibly TRBD2 for D (6 bases). Germline assignment: CDR1 SGDLS and CDR2 YYNGEE. V shed 5 bases and J shed 0 bases, with 15 bases lying between them. The CDR3 extends over 16 amino acids. The CDR3 is CASSLSGASSYNEQFF. The CDR3 nucleotides are TGTGCCAGCAGTCTTAGCGGAGCGAGCTCCTACAATGAGCAGTTCTTC.

Written as DNA, the CDR3 is TGTGCCAGCAGCTTAGCTCCGACCAATGAAAAACTGTTTTTT. Protein product: CASSLAPTNEKLFF. J is TRBJ1-4 and V is TRBV7-9; D gene unclear. Germline values: CDR1 SEHNR, CDR2 FQNEAQ (reference sequence). This CDR3 has 14 amino acids. V shed 0 bases and J shed 5 bases, with 7 bases lying between them.

The gene calls are TRBV20-1 and TRBJ2-1, with 10 bases aligning to TRBD2. In germline, CDR1 is DFQATT, CDR2 SNEGSKA (reference sequence). V was clipped by 0 bases and J by 4 bases; unmatched bases: 3. This CDR3 is built from 15 residues. The CDR3 reads CSARDLLAGYNEQFF. The CDR3 DNA follows: TGCAGTGCTAGAGATTTACTAGCGGGATACAATGAGCAGTTCTTC.

V gene TRBV9 combines with J gene TRBJ2-7, with 7 bases aligning to TRBD1. Per germline, CDR1 SGDLS and CDR2 YYNGEE. This CDR3 contains 14 residues. V dropped 4 bases and J dropped 4; count of bases not matched to a gene: 8. CDR3 loop: CASSRQGTEYEQYF. CDR3 nucleotide sequence: TGTGCCAGCAGCCGACAAGGGACAGAGTACGAGCAGTACTTC.

The CDR3 spells CASSPSPYEQYF. For the CDR3, the DNA is TGTGCCAGCAGCCCTTCCCCCTACGAGCAGTACTTC. The chain carries TRBV11-2 and TRBJ2-7; no reliable D call. CDR3 length equals 12 residues. The V end lost 5 bases, the J end lost 2 bases, and 7 bases lay between the germline ends. Germline V gene data show CDR1 as SGHAT and CDR2 as FQNNGV.

The V gene is TRBV5-1, the J gene TRBJ2-5; weak D call: TRBD1 (5 bases). Trimming cost V 4 bases and J 2 bases, with 15 bases left between them. Germline values: CDR1 SGHRS, CDR2 YFSETQ. CDR3 length: 15 amino acids. The CDR3 nucleotides read TGCGCCAGCAGCATATGGGCAGGGCATCAAGAGACCCAGTACTTC. It encodes CASSIWAGHQETQYF. The full variable domain, rest sourced from reference TRBV5-1 and TRBJ2-5, is KAGVTQTPRYLIKTRGQQVTLSCSPISGHRSVSWYQQTPGQGLQFLFEYFSETQRNKGNFPGRFSGRQFSNSRSEMNVSTLELGDSALYLCASSIWAGHQETQYFGPGTRLLVL.

This chain joins TRBV28 and TRBJ1-5; D gene ambiguous. Trimming left V 3 bases short and J 0 bases short, with 15 bases between. The CDR3 has 17 amino acids. Germline lookup yields CDR1 MDHEN and CDR2 SYDVKM. DNA for the CDR3: TGTGCCAGCAGTTTTTCCCCGATGGCTCTTAGCAATCAGCCCCAGCATTTT. Protein product: CASSFSPMALSNQPQHF.

The chain recombines TRBV30 with TRBJ2-1, with D unresolved. Per germline, CDR1 GTSNPN and CDR2 SVGIG (reference sequence). Trimming pared 0 bases from V and 4 bases from J, leaving 13 bases between. CDR3 length equals 15 residues. As DNA, the CDR3 is TGTGCCTGGAGTGTAGCTGACTGGTCGTACAATGAGCAGTTCTTC. This translates into CAWSVADWSYNEQFF.

The chain carries TRBV7-3 and TRBJ1-5; D is possibly TRBD1 (5 bases). Germline lookup yields CDR1 SGHTA and CDR2 FQGTGA. The CDR3 consists of 16 residues. The germline V and J ends were trimmed by 2 bases and 0 bases, with 11 bases remaining between them. CDR3 DNA: TGTGCCAGCAGCTTAGGACATTCTATTAGCAATCAGCCCCAGCATTTT. Its translation is CASSLGHSISNQPQHF. Variable domain in full (rest from reference TRBV7-3 and TRBJ1-5): GAGVSQTPSNKVTEKGKYVELRCDPISGHTALYWYRQSLGQGPEFLIYFQGTGAADDSGLPNDRFFAVRPEGSVSTLKIQRTERGDSAVYLCASSLGHSISNQPQHFGDGTRLSIL.

This clonotype has just one count. This chain connects TRBV28 to TRBJ2-6; D is ambiguous. The CDR3 totals 12 residues. V was pared by 10 bases and J by 1 base, with 5 bases between. Germline V CDR1 and CDR2: MDHEN, SYDVKM. The CDR3 region has the DNA TGTGCCACCCATTCTGGGGCCAACGTCCTGACTTTC. The encoded protein is CATHSGANVLTF.

This chain connects TRBV11-1 to TRBJ2-3; 7 nucleotides line up with TRBD1. J lost 6 bases, V lost 5 bases, and 8 bases had no gene match. The CDR3 totals 14 residues. The germline CDR1 and CDR2 sequences are SGHAT and FQDESV (reference sequence). The CDR3 protein is CASSPGSGGDTQYF. CDR3 DNA: TGTGCCAGCAGCCCCGGTTCAGGGGGTGATACGCAGTATTTT.

The chain has TRBV7-3 and TRBJ2-1; D gene unclear. The CDR3 spans 15 residues. Trimming took off 3 bases at V and 1 base at J, with 10 bases between the two ends. Germline V gives CDR1 SGHTA, CDR2 FQGTGA. The CDR3 coding sequence is TGTGCCAGCAGCTTGAACGGGCTGTCCTACAATGAGCAGTTCTTC. Translating gives CASSLNGLSYNEQFF.

The rearrangement joins TRBV6-6 to TRBJ2-3; TRBD1 matches at 10 bases. CDR1 is MNHNY and CDR2 is SVGAGI in the germline V gene (reference sequence). Germline trimming cut 10 bases from V and 6 bases from J; bases unmatched to any gene: 10. The CDR3 spans 14 residues. This CDR3 is CATSGQGPPDTQYF. The CDR3 DNA follows: TGTGCCACCTCGGGACAGGGGCCCCCGGATACGCAGTATTTT.

The chain combines TRBV7-3 with TRBJ1-6, with D perhaps TRBD1 (5 bases). Trimming took 0 bases from V and 10 from J, leaving 13 bases between them. The germline V gene encodes CDR1 SGHTA and CDR2 FQGTGA. The CDR3 is 15 amino acids. The CDR3 DNA is TGTGCCAGCAGCTTAACGGGACGGGACGAATCACCCCTCCACTTT. It is translated as CASSLTGRDESPLHF.

The chain employs TRBV6-2 or TRBV6-3 and TRBJ2-2; D unresolved. The V end lost 2 bases, the J end lost 8 bases, and 6 bases lay between the germline ends. This CDR3 region has 12 residues. Germline V gene data show CDR1 as MNHEY and CDR2 as SVGEGT. The CDR3 DNA reads TGTGCCAGCAGTTACCTCCCAGGGGAGCTGTTTTTT. Translating gives CASSYLPGELFF.

CDR3 nucleotide sequence: TGCAGTGCTATCTCGGGAAACCAAGAGACCCAGTACTTC. Translation gives CSAISGNQETQYF. The V gene is TRBV20-1, the J gene TRBJ2-5; possibly TRBD2 for D (5 bases). The CDR3 contains 13 residues. V lost 4 bases to trimming and J lost 0 bases, with 9 bases between them. The germline gives CDR1 DFQATT, CDR2 SNEGSKA (reference sequence).

The rearrangement joins TRBV6-5 to TRBJ1-2; the D gene is possibly TRBD1 (5 bases). Germline-derived CDR1 and CDR2 are MNHEY and SVGAGI. Trimming took 6 bases from V and 7 from J, leaving 15 bases between them. The CDR3 runs 13 residues. CDR3 sequence reads: CASREGPWGGYTF. The CDR3 DNA follows: TGTGCCAGCAGGGAGGGGCCTTGGGGTGGCTACACCTTC.

For the CDR3, the DNA is TGTGCCAGCAGCTTGGGCGGGGCTTCAAAGACCCAGTACTTC. Translating it yields CASSLGGASKTQYF. The chain combines TRBV7-2 with TRBJ2-5; maybe TRBD2 (6 bases). The V gene's germline CDR1 is SGHTA and CDR2 FQGNSA. The V gene lost 3 bases and the J gene lost 6 bases, with 14 bases spanning the gap. The CDR3 runs to 14 residues.

This clonotype was recorded only once. The CDR3 DNA follows: TGCAGTGCTTCTATTGACTCTATTCAAGGAGCTTTCTTT. Translating it yields CSASIDSIQGAFF. The chain combines TRBV20-1 with TRBJ1-1; the D is unclear. CDR3 length: 13 residues. V was pared by 5 bases and J by 10 bases, with 20 bases between. From germline, CDR1 is DFQATT and CDR2 SNEGSKA (reference sequence).